The 18 T cell receptor beta chains listed next were all sequenced from one sample in a study of cytomegalovirus exposure and HLA in healthy donors. The assay was immunoSEQ multiplex PCR, and TCRdb's table has in-frame clones only and misses some. Of approximately 190,000 clones in the sample, roughly 88% were seen once. Sequenced: PBMCs. These receptors came from a woman aged 30 to 39 in good health and CMV-seropositive.

This clone came up once. The chain couples TRBV27 to TRBJ2-7; no clear D gene. CDR3 size: 14 residues. Per the germline V gene, CDR1 is MNHEY and CDR2 is SMNVEV (reference sequence). Deletions cut 6 bases from V and 4 bases from J, with 16 bases between. The CDR3 loop is CASRLKASVYEQYF. CDR3 nucleotides: TGTGCCAGCAGATTAAAAGCTTCCGTTTACGAGCAGTACTTC.

The chain combines TRBV9 with TRBJ2-2; no clear D gene. Between the trimmed V and J ends, which lost 0 bases and 7 bases, there was a span of 7 bases. The CDR3 is 13 residues long. Per the germline V gene, CDR1 is SGDLS and CDR2 is YYNGEE. The CDR3 region is CASSVGPVGELFF. DNA for the CDR3: TGTGCCAGCAGCGTAGGGCCTGTCGGGGAGCTGTTTTTT.

This clone has a single count. The rearrangement uses TRBV5-4 and TRBJ2-7; D is possibly TRBD1 (6 bases). Trimming removed 0 bases at V and 3 bases at J, with 7 bases between. Germline loops: CDR1 SGHNT, CDR2 YYREEE (reference sequence). CDR3 length: 13 residues. The CDR3: CASSLDRVYEQYF. Here the CDR3 DNA reads TGTGCCAGCAGCTTGGACAGGGTCTACGAGCAGTACTTC. Full variable domain (missing parts from reference TRBV5-4 and TRBJ2-7): ETGVTQSPTHLIKTRGQQVTLRCSSQSGHNTVSWYQQALGQGPQFIFQYYREEENGRGNFPPRFSGLQFPNYSSELNVNALELDDSALYLCASSLDRVYEQYFGPGTRLTVT.

V usage is TRBV6-5 and J usage is TRBJ2-7; D uncertain. V lost 2 bases to trimming and J lost 7 bases, with 15 bases between them. CDR3 size: 14 residues. The germline V gene encodes CDR1 MNHEY and CDR2 SVGAGI. CDR3 DNA: TGTGCCAGCAGTTACCGCGCTGCGGTAAGAGAGCAGTACTTC. Protein product: CASSYRAAVREQYF.

The chain carries TRBV27 and TRBJ2-2, with D maybe TRBD2 (6 bases). The V gene lost 7 bases and the J gene lost 0 bases, with 15 bases spanning the gap. Per the germline V gene, CDR1 is MNHEY and CDR2 is SMNVEV (reference sequence). The CDR3 runs 16 residues. This CDR3 is CASTPHGSTNTGELFF. CDR3 in DNA: TGTGCCAGCACCCCTCACGGGAGCACGAACACCGGGGAGCTGTTTTTT.

The chain joins TRBV28 to TRBJ1-2, with TRBD1 matching over 9 bases. The CDR3 has 12 amino acids. With V trimmed by 7 bases and J by 5 bases, 2 bases remained unmatched. The germline V gene has CDR1 MDHEN and CDR2 SYDVKM. The CDR3 sequence: CASTGTGYGYTF. The DNA for the CDR3 is TGTGCCAGCACTGGGACAGGGTATGGCTACACCTTC.

The chain couples TRBV14 to TRBJ1-2, with D possibly TRBD1 on 6 matching bases. The CDR3 has 13 amino acids. Trimming shortened V by 1 base and J by 7 bases, and 10 bases separated the two germline ends. The germline V gene has CDR1 SGHDN and CDR2 FVKESK. CDR3 sequence: CASSQAGGAGYTF. Here the CDR3 DNA reads TGTGCCAGCAGCCAAGCGGGGGGGGCTGGCTACACCTTC.

The J gene is TRBJ1-4, the V gene TRBV2; 11 nucleotides align to TRBD1. The CDR3 length is 13 residues. V lost 5 bases and J lost 10; bases outside the gene matches: 3. The germline gives CDR1 SNHLY, CDR2 FYNNEI. The CDR3, as DNA: TGTGCCAGCAGTATAGGGACAGGGGGAAAACTGTTTTTT. Amino acid sequence: CASSIGTGGKLFF.

This clone was counted between two and nine times. The V gene is TRBV7-9, the J gene TRBJ1-2; perhaps TRBD1 as D (5 bases). The V gene's germline CDR1 is SEHNR and CDR2 FQNEAQ (reference sequence). Trimming took 5 bases from V and 8 from J, leaving 15 bases between them. This CDR3 is 13 amino acids long. In nucleotides, the CDR3 is TGTGCCAGCAGCGCTAGCGTGGACAAAGGCTACACCTTC. Its translation is CASSASVDKGYTF. Complete variable domain (other parts from reference TRBV7-9 and TRBJ1-2): DTGVSQNPRHKITKRGQNVTFRCDPISEHNRLYWYRQTLGQGPEFLTYFQNEAQLEKSRLLSDRFSAERPKGSFSTLEIQRTEQGDSAMYLCASSASVDKGYTFGSGTRLTVV.

V gene TRBV27 combines with J gene TRBJ1-3, with 7 bases that match TRBD1. CDR1 and CDR2 (germline): MNHEY, SMNVEV (reference sequence). With V trimmed by 6 bases and J by 4 bases, 6 bases remained unmatched. The CDR3 is 14 residues long. CDR3 in amino acids: CASRQGTRGNTIYF. For the CDR3, the DNA is TGTGCCAGCAGACAGGGGACTAGGGGAAACACCATATATTTT.

The CDR3 DNA sequence: TGTGCCAGCAGCCTGGCAGGGGGCTCAACTAACTATGGCTACACCTTC. Protein sequence: CASSLAGGSTNYGYTF. The V and J genes are TRBV27 and TRBJ1-2; 8 positions match TRBD1. CDR3 length: 16 residues. The ends lost 6 bases at V and 0 bases at J; junction bases unmatched: 9. Germline CDR1 MNHEY, CDR2 SMNVEV (reference sequence).

The V gene is TRBV5-6, the J gene TRBJ2-7; TRBD1 aligns across 8 bases. The trim removed 2 bases at V and 2 bases at J, leaving 9 bases unmatched. The CDR3 loop spans 16 amino acids. From germline, CDR1 is SGHDT and CDR2 YYEEEE. CDR3: CASSLRTGWDAYEQYF. DNA of the CDR3: TGTGCCAGCAGCTTACGGACAGGGTGGGATGCCTACGAGCAGTACTTC.

This chain joins TRBV27 and TRBJ1-2; 10 bases line up with TRBD1. V dropped 6 bases and J dropped 5; count of bases not matched to a gene: 6. The germline CDR1 and CDR2 sequences are MNHEY and SMNVEV (reference sequence). This CDR3 is 14 amino acids long. DNA of the CDR3: TGTGCCAGCAGACGGACAGGGGGTAATTATGGCTACACCTTC. This codes for CASRRTGGNYGYTF.

V is TRBV5-4 and J is TRBJ2-2, with D perhaps TRBD1 (6 bases). Trimming removed 10 bases from V and 0 bases from J, with 19 bases in between. CDR3 length: 16 residues. CDR1 and CDR2 from the germline V gene are SGHNT and YYREEE (reference sequence). The CDR3 DNA sequence: TGTGCCGGTCAGCAGGGGCCCACTTCGAACACCGGGGAGCTGTTTTTT. It specifies CAGQQGPTSNTGELFF. Drawing the rest from reference TRBV5-4 and TRBJ2-2, the complete variable domain is ETGVTQSPTHLIKTRGQQVTLRCSSQSGHNTVSWYQQALGQGPQFIFQYYREEENGRGNFPPRFSGLQFPNYSSELNVNALELDDSALYLCAGQQGPTSNTGELFFGEGSRLTVL.

The V gene is TRBV11-2, the J gene TRBJ2-7; the D gene is possibly TRBD2 (6 bases). Looked up from germline, CDR1 is SGHAT and CDR2 is FQNNGV. Trimming took 5 bases from V and 3 from J, leaving 14 bases between them. The CDR3 runs to 14 residues. Here the CDR3 reads CASSPTGLNYEQYF. The CDR3 DNA follows: TGTGCCAGCAGCCCTACGGGACTCAACTACGAGCAGTACTTC.

The chain employs TRBV9 and TRBJ2-5; TRBD2 aligns across 9 bases. The length of the CDR3 is 17 residues. From germline, CDR1 is SGDLS and CDR2 YYNGEE. V shed 0 bases, J shed 5 bases, and the junction held 11 bases outside the gene matches. The CDR3 spells CASSVGGGRGAWETQYF. Here the CDR3 DNA reads TGTGCCAGCAGCGTAGGGGGCGGGAGGGGCGCTTGGGAGACCCAGTACTTC.

This clone showed up just once. The DNA for the CDR3 is TGTGCCAGCAGCCAAGATGAGGCCCTGGGGGGCTACGAGCAGTACTTC. It is translated as CASSQDEALGGYEQYF. The chain carries TRBV4-2 and TRBJ2-7; D is perhaps TRBD2 (6 bases). There are 16 residues in the CDR3. Trimming took off 0 bases at V and 3 bases at J, with 15 bases between the two ends. Germline V gives CDR1 LGHNA, CDR2 YNFKEQ.

J is TRBJ1-4 and V is TRBV9; 8 bases match TRBD1. With V trimmed by 5 bases and J by 4 bases, 7 bases remained unmatched. Germline CDR1 reads SGDLS; CDR2 reads YYNGEE. This CDR3 has 15 residues. This CDR3 is CASSPGQGINEKLFF. The CDR3 DNA reads as TGTGCCAGCAGTCCCGGACAGGGTATTAATGAAAAACTGTTTTTT.